A selection of T cell receptor beta chains follows, all from one sample in a study of T cells in localized non-small cell lung cancer. Sequenced by immunoSEQ multiplex PCR; TCRdb stores in-frame clones only, minus some. The table lists more than 15,000 clones, about 88% of them singletons. The material was peripheral blood, obtained before any cancer treatment. The receptors were gathered from a male donor aged 60 or older with stage I lung adenocarcinoma. Each CDR3 is given without its conserved first and last residue. Clone size is given for some rows only: seen once, a few or many times, or a class if the clone is expanded.

J gene: TRBJ1-2
CDR3 length: 14
V gene: TRBV5-4
clone size: few
CDR3 protein: ASSSSWTGGAYGYT

J gene: TRBJ1-2
CDR3 length: 12
V gene: TRBV5-4
clone size: -
CDR3 protein: ASSGGTGGGGYT

J gene: TRBJ2-7
CDR3 length: 10
V gene: TRBV5-1
clone size: -
CDR3 protein: ASSLLRDEQY

J gene: TRBJ2-3
CDR3 length: 13
V gene: TRBV11-2
clone size: -
CDR3 protein: ASSPWDSSTDTQY

J gene: TRBJ2-7
CDR3 length: 13
V gene: TRBV5-1
clone size: -
CDR3 protein: ASSPRGEGFNGQY

J gene: TRBJ1-2
CDR3 length: 12
V gene: TRBV7-6
clone size: -
CDR3 protein: ASSLGNTNYGYT

J gene: TRBJ1-4
CDR3 length: 13
V gene: TRBV6-5
clone size: -
CDR3 protein: ASSDLGQGGEKLF

J gene: TRBJ2-5
CDR3 length: 15
V gene: TRBV29-1
clone size: -
CDR3 protein: SVYSASPGLSQETQY

J gene: TRBJ2-2
CDR3 length: 13
V gene: TRBV5-1
clone size: -
CDR3 protein: ASSKGTGNTGELF

J gene: TRBJ1-3
CDR3 length: 11
V gene: TRBV11-3
clone size: -
CDR3 protein: ASSSVSGNTIY

J gene: TRBJ2-6
CDR3 length: 16
V gene: TRBV9
clone size: once
CDR3 protein: ASSVGGQGSSGANVLT

J gene: TRBJ2-1
CDR3 length: 12
V gene: TRBV30
clone size: -
CDR3 protein: AWSVASGYNEQF

J gene: TRBJ1-1
CDR3 length: 13
V gene: TRBV19
clone size: -
CDR3 protein: ASSIAPTGVTEAF